The 30 T cell receptor beta chains listed next were all sequenced from one sample in a study of blood T cell repertoires in COVID-19. Repertoires were generated with immunoSEQ multiplex PCR, while TCRdb's copy carries only in-frame clones and drops some. The sample carries about 43,000 clones, more than 80% recorded once. Sequences were obtained from peripheral blood. The origin of the receptors is a man aged 55 to 69 with active COVID-19.

This clone was observed a single time. The rearrangement joins TRBV7-2 to TRBJ1-1, with 9 positions matching TRBD1. The CDR3 contains 14 residues. J was trimmed by 4 bases and V by 3 bases; bases with no gene match: 3. Per germline, CDR1 SGHTA and CDR2 FQGNSA. The CDR3, as DNA: TGTGCCAGCAGCTTCGACAGGGGGGGCACTGAAGCTTTCTTT. Translating it yields CASSFDRGGTEAFF.

The chain has TRBV4-2 and TRBJ1-5, with D maybe TRBD1 (5 bases). The V end lost 0 bases, the J end lost 4 bases, and 19 bases lay between the germline ends. Germline lookup yields CDR1 LGHNA and CDR2 YNFKEQ. The CDR3 sequence is 18 residues long. As DNA, the CDR3 is TGTGCCAGCAGCCAAGAGAGGCCCCAGGGAATGAGTAATCAGCCCCAGCATTTT. Translated, it gives CASSQERPQGMSNQPQHF.

This clone was found once. V and J are TRBV20-1 and TRBJ1-2, with D perhaps TRBD1 (5 bases). With 3 bases removed from V and 4 bases from J, the gap between germline ends came to 12 bases. Germline V gene lookup returns CDR1 DFQATT and CDR2 SNEGSKA (reference sequence). The CDR3 is made up of 13 amino acids. In DNA, the CDR3 is TGCAGTGCTAGTTCGCAGGGTTTCTATGGCTACACCTTC. It specifies CSASSQGFYGYTF.

As DNA, the CDR3 is TGTGCCAGCAGCCCCGGTGGACAGGGCTTGGAGCCCCAGCATTTT. Translated: CASSPGGQGLEPQHF. This sequence joins TRBV7-9 and TRBJ1-5, with 8 bases identical to TRBD1. Germline values: CDR1 SEHNR, CDR2 FQNEAQ (reference sequence). This CDR3 has 15 amino acids. J was trimmed by 8 bases and V by 5 bases; bases with no gene match: 11.

This chain uses TRBV7-9 with TRBJ2-1, with TRBD2 matching over 8 bases. The CDR3 runs to 14 residues. Trimming at V came to 2 bases and at J to 4 bases, leaving 1 base not matched to a gene. The V gene's germline CDR1 is SEHNR and CDR2 FQNEAQ (reference sequence). The DNA of the CDR3 is TGTGCCAGCAGCTTAAGCGGGGGTTACAATGAGCAGTTCTTC. Translation: CASSLSGGYNEQFF.

The chain recombines TRBV7-9 with TRBJ1-2; the match to TRBD1 covers 9 bases. Germline CDR1 SEHNR, CDR2 FQNEAQ (reference sequence). V lost 1 base, J lost 3 bases, and 3 bases stayed unmatched. The CDR3 extends over 15 amino acids. CDR3 residues: CASSLEGQGYYGYTF. CDR3 in DNA: TGTGCCAGCAGCTTAGAGGGACAGGGTTACTATGGCTACACCTTC.

The sample holds one count of this clone. This chain's CDR3 is CAWSDGETQYF. The CDR3 DNA is TGTGCCTGGAGTGACGGAGAGACCCAGTACTTC. This chain joins TRBV30 and TRBJ2-5, with D unresolved. Trimming cost V 1 base and J 4 bases, with 4 bases left between them. CDR1 and CDR2 from the germline V gene are GTSNPN and SVGIG (reference sequence). This CDR3 region has 11 residues.

CDR3 residues: CASKRWTSGSYEQYF. DNA for the CDR3: TGTGCCAGCAAAAGATGGACTAGCGGGAGTTACGAGCAGTACTTC. The chain joins TRBV13 to TRBJ2-7, with TRBD2 identical over 13 bases. The ends lost 7 bases at V and 4 bases at J; junction bases unmatched: 7. The germline V gene has CDR1 PRHDT and CDR2 FYEKMQ (reference sequence). This CDR3 has 15 residues.

V is TRBV19 and J is TRBJ2-4, with TRBD2 matching over 10 bases. The trim removed 6 bases at V and 5 bases at J, leaving 7 bases unmatched. The CDR3 is made up of 15 amino acids. Germline CDR1 LNHDA, CDR2 SQIVND (reference sequence). The CDR3 is CASSIGLAVENIQYF. The CDR3 DNA reads as TGTGCCAGTAGCATCGGACTAGCGGTCGAAAACATTCAGTACTTC.

CDR3 sequence: CASSPPFPGDEETQYF. CDR3 nucleotides: TGTGCCAGCTCACCACCTTTCCCCGGGGATGAAGAGACCCAGTACTTC. The chain recombines TRBV18 with TRBJ2-5; D may be TRBD2 (5 bases). Trimming removed 0 bases from V and 3 bases from J, with 14 bases in between. Germline lookup yields CDR1 KGHSH and CDR2 LQKENI. The CDR3 spans 16 residues.

The genes are TRBV6-2 or TRBV6-3 and TRBJ2-2; D perhaps matches TRBD2 (5 bases). Germline V CDR1 and CDR2: MNHEY, SVGEGT. The CDR3 runs 17 residues. V lost 0 bases and J lost 6, with 17 bases in between. CDR3 amino acids: CASSYSRTAAPPGELFF. The CDR3 region has the DNA TGTGCCAGCAGTTACTCGAGAACAGCGGCCCCCCCCGGGGAGCTGTTTTTT.

The genes are TRBV6-2 or TRBV6-3 and TRBJ2-3; D is perhaps TRBD2 (7 bases). Germline V gene data show CDR1 as MNHEY and CDR2 as SVGEGT. This CDR3 region has 16 residues. V lost 0 bases and J lost 4, with 14 bases in between. The CDR3, as DNA: TGTGCCAGCAGTTACTCGGCGGGGGCTCCGGCAGATACGCAGTATTTT. Translating it yields CASSYSAGAPADTQYF.

The CDR3 sequence is CASSPEGLAGGETQYF. CDR3 nucleotide sequence: TGTGCCAGCTCACCAGAGGGACTAGCGGGAGGAGAGACCCAGTACTTC. The chain links TRBV18 to TRBJ2-5; 15 bases are a match to TRBD2. The germline V gene encodes CDR1 KGHSH and CDR2 LQKENI. V shed 2 bases and J 4 bases; nucleotides not matched to a gene: 2. This CDR3 has 16 residues.

The chain links TRBV5-6 to TRBJ1-4; D gene ambiguous. V was clipped by 2 bases and J by 3 bases, with 5 bases between them. Germline V gene data show CDR1 as SGHDT and CDR2 as YYEEEE. The CDR3 has 13 amino acids. CDR3 protein: CASSFQSNEKLFF. CDR3 in DNA: TGTGCCAGCAGCTTTCAGTCTAATGAAAAACTGTTTTTT.

The CDR3 nucleotides are TGTGCCAGCAGCTACGGACAGGGCGGCTATGGCTACACCTTC. Its translation is CASSYGQGGYGYTF. The chain recombines TRBV5-6 with TRBJ1-2, with 8 bases matching TRBD1. Unmatched junction bases numbered 5, after V lost 3 bases and J lost 4 bases. The germline CDR1 and CDR2 sequences are SGHDT and YYEEEE. The CDR3 is made up of 14 amino acids.

This chain uses TRBV9 with TRBJ2-1; 8 bases match TRBD1. V gave up 3 bases and J gave up 7 bases; unmatched junction bases: 9. This CDR3 has 15 residues. Germline lookup yields CDR1 SGDLS and CDR2 YYNGEE. This CDR3 is CASSADRGGYNEQFF. The CDR3 DNA is TGTGCCAGCAGCGCCGACAGGGGAGGCTATAATGAGCAGTTCTTC.

The rearrangement uses TRBV5-1 and TRBJ2-1, with TRBD2 matching over 7 bases. Looked up from germline, CDR1 is SGHRS and CDR2 is YFSETQ. V lost 2 bases and J lost 7; bases outside the gene matches: 15. There are 17 residues in the CDR3. The CDR3 region is CASSFGGVAGVGNEQFF. The CDR3 DNA is TGCGCCAGCAGCTTTGGGGGAGTGGCGGGAGTGGGAAATGAGCAGTTCTTC.

The rearrangement uses TRBV19 and TRBJ2-1; 9 nucleotides line up with TRBD2. This CDR3 is built from 14 residues. With 4 bases clipped from V and 5 bases from J, the junction kept 3 bases outside the gene matches. Germline lookup yields CDR1 LNHDA and CDR2 SQIVND (reference sequence). The DNA of the CDR3 is TGTGCCAGTAGTACTAGCGGGACCCACAATGAGCAGTTCTTC. It translates to CASSTSGTHNEQFF.

This clone was seen more than once but under ten times. The chain uses TRBV27 and TRBJ2-7; 8 nucleotides line up with TRBD1. The CDR3 consists of 13 residues. Germline assignment: CDR1 MNHEY and CDR2 SMNVEV (reference sequence). V lost 5 bases, J lost 4 bases, and 4 bases stayed unmatched. CDR3 sequence reads: CASSRDRRYEQYF. In nucleotides, the CDR3 is TGTGCCAGCAGTAGGGACAGGAGGTACGAGCAGTACTTC.

The chain is built from TRBV12-3 or TRBV12-4 and TRBJ1-1; D unresolved. CDR3 length: 13 amino acids. V lost 6 bases to trimming and J lost 0 bases, with 8 bases between them. The CDR3 loop reads CASSGSLNTEAFF. CDR3 nucleotide sequence: TGTGCCAGCAGCGGGTCGTTGAACACTGAAGCTTTCTTT.

The chain employs TRBV3-1 (or the pseudogene TRBV3-2) and TRBJ2-7; 7 positions match TRBD2. The junction had 11 bases not matched to a gene; V was cut back by 4 bases and J by 2 bases. The CDR3 sequence is 16 residues long. From germline, CDR1 is LGHDT and CDR2 YNNKEL (reference sequence). CDR3 residues: CASSPSRLAETYEQYF. As DNA, the CDR3 is TGTGCCAGCAGCCCCAGCCGGCTAGCGGAAACCTACGAGCAGTACTTC.

This chain joins TRBV10-3 and TRBJ1-6, with 8 positions matching TRBD1. V lost 0 bases to trimming and J lost 8 bases; unmatched junction nucleotides: 3. This CDR3 has 15 amino acids. The germline CDR1 and CDR2 sequences are ENHRY and SYGVKD. The CDR3 nucleotides read TGTGCCATCAGTGAGTCTGGACAGGGTTATTCACCCCTCCACTTT. This codes for CAISESGQGYSPLHF.

The CDR3 is CASSWEGSGFGGNQPQHF. Here the CDR3 DNA reads TGTGCCAGCAGTTGGGAAGGCAGCGGATTCGGTGGCAATCAGCCCCAGCATTTT. The chain couples TRBV28 to TRBJ1-5; unclear D gene. Per germline, CDR1 MDHEN and CDR2 SYDVKM. V was pared by 4 bases and J by 2 bases, with 21 bases between. This CDR3 is 18 amino acids long.

The genes are TRBV18 and TRBJ1-5; perhaps TRBD1 as D (5 bases). V shed 4 bases and J shed 2 bases, with 12 bases lying between them. In germline, CDR1 is KGHSH, CDR2 LQKENI. The CDR3 is made up of 15 amino acids. This CDR3 is CASSQDRWGNQPQHF. As DNA, the CDR3 is TGTGCCAGCTCACAAGACAGATGGGGCAATCAGCCCCAGCATTTT.

The chain uses TRBV27 and TRBJ1-5; D is possibly TRBD1 (5 bases). This CDR3 region has 14 residues. V dropped 3 bases and J dropped 4 bases, with 10 bases sitting between them. CDR1 is MNHEY, CDR2 SMNVEV, per germline (reference sequence). The CDR3 region has the DNA TGTGCCAGCAGTTTTCGACAGAGTAATCAGCCCCAGCATTTT. This codes for CASSFRQSNQPQHF.

The genes are TRBV9 and TRBJ2-5, with 9 bases lining up with TRBD1. The J segment lost 5 bases and the V segment lost 0 bases, leaving 5 bases of the junction unmatched. CDR3 length: 15 amino acids. The germline gives CDR1 SGDLS, CDR2 YYNGEE. The CDR3 sequence: CASSVEGTGPETQYF. The CDR3 DNA follows: TGTGCCAGCAGCGTAGAGGGGACAGGGCCGGAGACCCAGTACTTC.

CDR3 in amino acids: CASSPSGGSGEKLFF. CDR3 sequence (DNA): TGTGCCAGCTCACCCAGCGGCGGGTCCGGGGAAAAACTGTTTTTT. The chain couples TRBV18 to TRBJ1-4; D not resolved. The CDR3 loop spans 15 amino acids. Germline V gene sequence: CDR1 KGHSH, CDR2 LQKENI. Deletions cut 3 bases from V and 8 bases from J, with 16 bases between.

V is TRBV14 and J is TRBJ2-2, with no clear D. CDR1 is SGHDN, CDR2 FVKESK, per germline. The CDR3 covers 14 residues. V was clipped by 2 bases and J by 6 bases, with 10 bases between them. In DNA form, the CDR3 reads TGTGCCAGCAGCCAATGGATAGACTCCGGGGAGCTGTTTTTT. Amino acid sequence: CASSQWIDSGELFF.

This chain uses TRBV11-1 with TRBJ2-7, with 9 nucleotides matching TRBD2. Germline CDR1 reads SGHAT; CDR2 reads FQDESV (reference sequence). The CDR3 is 14 amino acids. Germline trimming cut 3 bases from V and 5 bases from J; bases unmatched to any gene: 5. The CDR3: CASSFEAGGHEQYF. The CDR3 coding sequence is TGTGCCAGCAGCTTCGAGGCGGGAGGGCACGAGCAGTACTTC.

The chain couples TRBV6-5 to TRBJ1-1; D may be TRBD1 (5 bases). CDR1 and CDR2 from the germline V gene are MNHEY and SVGAGI. This CDR3 spans 14 amino acids. V lost 6 bases and J lost 0, with 11 bases in between. CDR3 sequence reads: CASSLTAMNTEAFF. The CDR3 nucleotides are TGTGCCAGCAGCCTGACAGCGATGAACACTGAAGCTTTCTTT.